The 11 T cell receptor beta chains in this list originate from one sample, sequenced in a study of cytomegalovirus exposure and HLA in healthy donors. The PCR was carried out with 60 Vbeta primers and 13 Jbeta primers. The data were produced by immunoSEQ multiplex PCR, yet TCRdb's version contains in-frame clones alone and is incomplete. The table records roughly 110,000 clones, 74% of them present only once. The sequenced sample consisted of PBMCs. The source is a human donor in good health.

This clone was seen only a few times. The rearrangement uses TRBV4-3 and TRBJ2-7; TRBD2 matches 14 bases. The CDR3 is 16 amino acids. Germline V gene data show CDR1 as LGHNA and CDR2 as YSLEER. Trimming removed 0 bases from V and 3 bases from J; junction bases left unmatched: 1. The CDR3 DNA is TGCGCCAGCAGCCAAGAGACTAGCGGGGGGGACTACGAGCAGTACTTC. This encodes CASSQETSGGDYEQYF.

V gene TRBV2 combines with J gene TRBJ2-2; 7 bases agree with TRBD1. CDR3 size: 17 residues. V was clipped by 4 bases and J by 7 bases; unmatched bases: 15. CDR1 is SNHLY and CDR2 is FYNNEI in the germline V gene. CDR3 amino acids: CASSAYRGVLSIGELFF. Written as DNA, the CDR3 is TGTGCCAGCAGTGCATACAGGGGTGTACTTAGCATCGGGGAGCTGTTTTTT.

The rearrangement joins TRBV2 to TRBJ2-5; TRBD2 might be the D (6 bases). V was pared by 8 bases and J by 3 bases, with 19 bases between. This CDR3 has 15 residues. CDR1 and CDR2 from the germline V gene are SNHLY and FYNNEI. The CDR3 here is CASARSAGPEETQYF. The CDR3 DNA sequence: TGTGCCAGCGCCCGATCGGCGGGACCCGAAGAGACCCAGTACTTC.

This sequence joins TRBV5-1 and TRBJ2-3, with D possibly TRBD2 on 5 matching bases. V was pared by 5 bases and J by 0 bases, with 7 bases between. This CDR3 is 13 amino acids long. Germline loops: CDR1 SGHRS, CDR2 YFSETQ. The CDR3 is CASRWESTDTQYF. The CDR3 coding sequence is TGCGCCAGCAGATGGGAGAGCACAGATACGCAGTATTTT. The entire variable domain, with the rest obtained from reference TRBV5-1 and TRBJ2-3, is as follows: KAGVTQTPRYLIKTRGQQVTLSCSPISGHRSVSWYQQTPGQGLQFLFEYFSETQRNKGNFPGRFSGRQFSNSRSEMNVSTLELGDSALYLCASRWESTDTQYFGPGTRLTVL.

V is TRBV7-2 and J is TRBJ1-4, with a weak D call TRBD1 (6 bases). The germline V gene has CDR1 SGHTA and CDR2 FQGNSA. V was shortened by 2 bases and J by 8 bases, with 15 bases between the two germline ends. The CDR3 is made up of 15 amino acids. CDR3 DNA sequence: TGTGCCAGCAGCTTATCACAGGGCGGTGGAGAAAAACTGTTTTTT. This sequence encodes CASSLSQGGGEKLFF.

The chain employs TRBV18 and TRBJ1-1; 11 positions agree with TRBD1. Germline V gives CDR1 KGHSH, CDR2 LQKENI. The trim removed 3 bases at V and 1 base at J, leaving 4 bases unmatched. The CDR3 has 16 residues. CDR3: CASSPGGQGGNTEAFF. DNA for the CDR3: TGTGCCAGCTCACCGGGGGGACAGGGGGGGAACACTGAAGCTTTCTTT.

The CDR3 loop is CASSEVAGVGGYTF. CDR3 sequence (DNA): TGTGCCAGCAGTGAAGTGGCAGGGGTTGGAGGCTACACCTTC. J is TRBJ1-2 and V is TRBV6-1; a possible D gene is TRBD1 (6 bases). V lost 1 base and J 8 bases, leaving 14 bases between the germline ends. CDR1 is MNHNS, CDR2 SASEGT, per germline. The CDR3 is 14 amino acids.

The chain employs TRBV9 and TRBJ2-5, with D perhaps TRBD2 (5 bases). The CDR3 contains 16 residues. V was clipped by 0 bases and J by 5 bases, with 17 bases between them. Germline CDR1 SGDLS, CDR2 YYNGEE. The CDR3 is CASSVVHGPGKETQYF. The CDR3 DNA is TGTGCCAGCAGCGTAGTCCACGGACCCGGGAAGGAGACCCAGTACTTC.

The V and J genes are TRBV4-3 and TRBJ1-2; maybe TRBD1 (6 bases). The CDR3 extends over 15 amino acids. V was shortened by 4 bases and J by 8 bases, with 20 bases between the two germline ends. In germline, CDR1 is LGHNA, CDR2 YSLEER. The CDR3 nucleotides are TGCGCCAGCAGCCTGATAGGGCGAACTGGGGGCGGCTACACCTTC. As protein: CASSLIGRTGGGYTF.

The gene calls are TRBV4-3 and TRBJ1-5; 8 bases are shared with TRBD1. Trimming at V came to 0 bases and at J to 6 bases, leaving 7 bases not matched to a gene. CDR1 is LGHNA, CDR2 YSLEER, per germline. The CDR3 covers 16 residues. In DNA form, the CDR3 reads TGCGCCAGCAGCCAAGAGTGGACAGGGATCATTCAGCCCCAGCATTTT. Encoded protein: CASSQEWTGIIQPQHF.

This clone was seen only a few times. J is TRBJ2-5 and V is TRBV25-1; 9 bases match TRBD1. The germline V gene has CDR1 MGHDK and CDR2 SYGVNS. V was clipped by 6 bases and J by 1 base; unmatched bases: 6. This CDR3 is built from 15 residues. The CDR3, as DNA: TGTGCCAGCAGGCCTCCGGGACAGGGCCAAGAGACCCAGTACTTC. This sequence encodes CASRPPGQGQETQYF.